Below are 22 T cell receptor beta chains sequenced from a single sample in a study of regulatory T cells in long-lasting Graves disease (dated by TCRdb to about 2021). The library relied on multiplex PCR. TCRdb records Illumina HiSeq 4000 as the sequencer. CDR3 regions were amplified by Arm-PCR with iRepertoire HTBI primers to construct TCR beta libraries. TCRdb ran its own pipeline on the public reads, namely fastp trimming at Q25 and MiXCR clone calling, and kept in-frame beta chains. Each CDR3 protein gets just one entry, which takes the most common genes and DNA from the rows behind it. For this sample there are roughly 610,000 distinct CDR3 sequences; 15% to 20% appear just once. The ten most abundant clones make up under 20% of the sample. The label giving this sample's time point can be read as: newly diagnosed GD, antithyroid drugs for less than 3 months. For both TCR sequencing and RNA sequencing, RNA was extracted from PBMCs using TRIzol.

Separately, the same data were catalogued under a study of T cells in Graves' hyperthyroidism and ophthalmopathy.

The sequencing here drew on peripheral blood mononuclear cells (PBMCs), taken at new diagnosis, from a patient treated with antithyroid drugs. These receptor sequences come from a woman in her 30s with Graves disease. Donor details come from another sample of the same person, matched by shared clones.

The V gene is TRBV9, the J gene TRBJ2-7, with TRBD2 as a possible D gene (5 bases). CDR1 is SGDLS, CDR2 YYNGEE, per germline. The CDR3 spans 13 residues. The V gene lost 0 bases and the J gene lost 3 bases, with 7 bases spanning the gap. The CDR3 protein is CASSVGAGYEQYF. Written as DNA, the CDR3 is TGTGCCAGCAGCGTAGGGGCGGGCTACGAGCAGTACTTC.

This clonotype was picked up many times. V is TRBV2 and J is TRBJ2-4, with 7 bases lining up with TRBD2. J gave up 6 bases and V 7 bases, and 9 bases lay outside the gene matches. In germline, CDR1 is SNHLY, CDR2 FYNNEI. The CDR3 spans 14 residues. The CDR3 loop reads CASNPGWGGNIQYF. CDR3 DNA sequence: TGTGCCAGCAATCCCGGATGGGGGGGAAACATTCAGTACTTC.

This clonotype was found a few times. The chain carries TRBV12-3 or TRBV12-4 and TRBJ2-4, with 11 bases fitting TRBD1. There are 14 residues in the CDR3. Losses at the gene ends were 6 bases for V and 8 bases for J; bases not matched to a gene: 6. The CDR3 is CASRWTGGSDIQYF. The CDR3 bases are TGTGCCAGCAGATGGACAGGGGGCTCAGACATTCAGTACTTC.

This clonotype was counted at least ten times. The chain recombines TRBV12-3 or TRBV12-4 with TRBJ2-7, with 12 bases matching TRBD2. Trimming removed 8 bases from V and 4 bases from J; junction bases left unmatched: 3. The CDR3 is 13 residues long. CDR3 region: CASRTSGIYEQYF. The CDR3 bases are TGTGCCAGCCGGACTAGCGGGATTTACGAGCAGTACTTC.

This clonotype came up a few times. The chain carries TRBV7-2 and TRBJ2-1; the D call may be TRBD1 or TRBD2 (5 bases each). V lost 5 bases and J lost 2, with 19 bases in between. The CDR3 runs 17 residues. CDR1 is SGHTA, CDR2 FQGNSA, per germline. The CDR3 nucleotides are TGTGCCAGCAGCACCGGGACGGCCCCGAGGACCTACAATGAGCAGTTCTTC. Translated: CASSTGTAPRTYNEQFF.

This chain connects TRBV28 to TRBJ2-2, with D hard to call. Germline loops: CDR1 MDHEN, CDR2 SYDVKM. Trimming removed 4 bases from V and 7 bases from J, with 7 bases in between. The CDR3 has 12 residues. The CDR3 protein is CASSSSLGELFF. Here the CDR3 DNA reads TGTGCCAGCAGTTCCTCCCTCGGGGAGCTGTTTTTT.

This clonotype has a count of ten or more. The CDR3 loop reads CASSAGISGNTIYF. In nucleotides, the CDR3 is TGCGCCAGCAGCGCCGGCATCTCTGGAAACACCATATATTTT. The chain links TRBV5-1 to TRBJ1-3, with D unclear. CDR1 SGHRS and CDR2 YFSETQ come from the germline V gene. CDR3 length: 14 residues. Trimming cost V 4 bases and J 0 bases, with 8 bases left between them. The full variable domain, its missing parts supplied by reference TRBV5-1 and TRBJ1-3, is KAGVTQTPRYLIKTRGQQVTLSCSPISGHRSVSWYQQTPGQGLQFLFEYFSETQRNKGNFPGRFSGRQFSNSRSEMNVSTLELGDSALYLCASSAGISGNTIYFGEGSWLTVV.

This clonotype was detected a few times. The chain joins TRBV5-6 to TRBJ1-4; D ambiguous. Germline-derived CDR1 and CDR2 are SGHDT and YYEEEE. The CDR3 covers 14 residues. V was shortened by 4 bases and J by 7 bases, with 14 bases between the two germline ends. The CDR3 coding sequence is TGTGCCAGCAGCCGGGAAAACCGGGGTGAAAAACTGTTTTTT. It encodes CASSRENRGEKLFF.

CDR3 region: CASSLDAASYEQYF. The CDR3 coding sequence is TGTGCCAGCAGCTTAGATGCTGCCTCCTACGAGCAGTACTTC. The chain recombines TRBV7-3 with TRBJ2-7; D not resolved. The V gene's germline CDR1 is SGHTA and CDR2 FQGTGA. The CDR3 has 14 residues. V was trimmed by 2 bases and J by 0 bases, leaving 8 bases between them.

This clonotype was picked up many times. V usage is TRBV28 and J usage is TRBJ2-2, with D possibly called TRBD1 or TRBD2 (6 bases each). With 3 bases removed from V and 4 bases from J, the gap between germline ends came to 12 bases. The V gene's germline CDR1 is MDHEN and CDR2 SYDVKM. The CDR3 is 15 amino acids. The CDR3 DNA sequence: TGTGCCAGCAGTTTTGGGGGGCTTAGCACCGGGGAGCTGTTTTTT. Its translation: CASSFGGLSTGELFF.

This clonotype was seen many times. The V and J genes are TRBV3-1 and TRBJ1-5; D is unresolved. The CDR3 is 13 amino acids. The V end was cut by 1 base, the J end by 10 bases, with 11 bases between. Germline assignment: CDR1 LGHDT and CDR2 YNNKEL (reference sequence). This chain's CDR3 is CASSQGTRLPQHF. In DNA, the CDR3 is TGTGCCAGCAGCCAAGGGACCCGGTTACCCCAGCATTTT. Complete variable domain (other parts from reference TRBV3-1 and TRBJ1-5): DTAVSQTPKYLVTQMGNDKSIKCEQNLGHDTMYWYKQDSKKFLKIMFSYNNKELIINETVPNRFSPKSPDKAHLNLHINSLELGDSAVYFCASSQGTRLPQHFGDGTRLSIL.

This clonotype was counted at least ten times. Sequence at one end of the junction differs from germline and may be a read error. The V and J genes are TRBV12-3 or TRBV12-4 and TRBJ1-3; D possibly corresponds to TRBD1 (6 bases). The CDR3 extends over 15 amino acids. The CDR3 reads CASSPQRGGGITIYF. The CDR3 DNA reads TGTGCCAGCAGCCCCCAACGAGGGGGAGGAATCACCATATATTTT.

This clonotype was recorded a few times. The CDR3 DNA follows: TGTGCCACCAGCAGAGTTAGAGGACAGGGTGCTCCAGATACGCAGTATTTT. This codes for CATSRVRGQGAPDTQYF. This rearrangement joins TRBV15 to TRBJ2-3; 8 nucleotides line up with TRBD1. CDR1 is LNHNV and CDR2 is YYDKDF in the germline V gene (reference sequence). The CDR3 has 17 amino acids. The trim removed 1 base at V and 4 bases at J, leaving 10 bases unmatched.

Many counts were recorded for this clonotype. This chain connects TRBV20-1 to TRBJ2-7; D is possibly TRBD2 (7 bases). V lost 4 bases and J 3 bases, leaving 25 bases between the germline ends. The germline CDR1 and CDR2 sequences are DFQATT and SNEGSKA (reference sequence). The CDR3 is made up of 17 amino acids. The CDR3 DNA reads TGCAGTGCTATGGACAGTGAAAGCAGCGGGGATAACTACGAGCAGTACTTC. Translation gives CSAMDSESSGDNYEQYF.

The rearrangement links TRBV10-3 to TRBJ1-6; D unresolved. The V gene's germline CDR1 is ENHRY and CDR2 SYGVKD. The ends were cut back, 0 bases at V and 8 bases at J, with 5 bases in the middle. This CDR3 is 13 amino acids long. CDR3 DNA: TGTGCCATCAGTGAGTCGATAGATTCACCCCTCCACTTT. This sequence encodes CAISESIDSPLHF.

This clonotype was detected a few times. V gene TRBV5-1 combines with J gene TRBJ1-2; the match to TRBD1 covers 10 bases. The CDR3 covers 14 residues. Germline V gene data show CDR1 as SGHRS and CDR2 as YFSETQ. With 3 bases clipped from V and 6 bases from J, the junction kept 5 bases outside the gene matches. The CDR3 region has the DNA TGCGCCAGCAGCTGGGCCGGGACAGGGGATGGCTACACCTTC. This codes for CASSWAGTGDGYTF. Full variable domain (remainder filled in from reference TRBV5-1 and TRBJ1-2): KAGVTQTPRYLIKTRGQQVTLSCSPISGHRSVSWYQQTPGQGLQFLFEYFSETQRNKGNFPGRFSGRQFSNSRSEMNVSTLELGDSALYLCASSWAGTGDGYTFGSGTRLTVV.

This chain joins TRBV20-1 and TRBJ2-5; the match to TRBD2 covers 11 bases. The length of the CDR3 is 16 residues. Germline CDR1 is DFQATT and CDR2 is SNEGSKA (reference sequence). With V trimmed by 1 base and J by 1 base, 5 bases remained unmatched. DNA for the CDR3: TGCAGTGCTAGAGGGCTAGCGGGAGGATTCCAAGAGACCCAGTACTTC. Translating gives CSARGLAGGFQETQYF.

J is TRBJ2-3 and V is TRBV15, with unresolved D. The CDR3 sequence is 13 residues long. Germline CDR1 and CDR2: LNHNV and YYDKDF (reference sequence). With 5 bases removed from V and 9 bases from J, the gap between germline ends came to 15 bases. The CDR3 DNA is TGTGCCACCAGCCAATTAATGTCCCGCACGCAGTATTTT. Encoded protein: CATSQLMSRTQYF.

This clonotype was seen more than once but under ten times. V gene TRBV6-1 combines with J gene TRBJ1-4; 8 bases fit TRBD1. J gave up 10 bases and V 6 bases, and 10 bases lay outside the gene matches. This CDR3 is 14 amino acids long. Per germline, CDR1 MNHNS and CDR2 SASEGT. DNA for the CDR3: TGTGCCAGCAGATCCGGACAGGGAGTAGGAAAACTGTTTTTT. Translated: CASRSGQGVGKLFF.

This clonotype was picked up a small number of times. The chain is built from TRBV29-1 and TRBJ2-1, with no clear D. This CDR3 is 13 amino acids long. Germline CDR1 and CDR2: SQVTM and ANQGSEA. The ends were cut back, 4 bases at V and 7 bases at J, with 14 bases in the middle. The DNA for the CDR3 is TGCAGCGTTGTGTGGATAAGGGCGAATGAGCAGTTCTTC. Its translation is CSVVWIRANEQFF.

As DNA, the CDR3 is TGTGCCAGCAGTCGCCTCTCGGACAGCTCTGGAAACACCATATATTTT. This gives the protein CASSRLSDSSGNTIYF. This rearrangement joins TRBV6-2 or TRBV6-3 to TRBJ1-3, with D tentatively TRBD1 (6 bases). V lost 5 bases and J 0 bases, leaving 14 bases between the germline ends. The CDR3 is 16 residues long. CDR1 is MNHEY and CDR2 is SVGEGT in the germline V gene.

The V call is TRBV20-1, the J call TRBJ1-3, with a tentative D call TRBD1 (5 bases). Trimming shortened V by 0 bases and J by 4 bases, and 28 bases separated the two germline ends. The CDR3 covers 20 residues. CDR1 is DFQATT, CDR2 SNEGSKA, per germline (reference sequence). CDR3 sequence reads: CSARDLGRANSGASGNTIYF. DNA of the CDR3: TGCAGTGCTAGAGATTTAGGCAGGGCCAACTCCGGCGCCTCGGGAAACACCATATATTTT.